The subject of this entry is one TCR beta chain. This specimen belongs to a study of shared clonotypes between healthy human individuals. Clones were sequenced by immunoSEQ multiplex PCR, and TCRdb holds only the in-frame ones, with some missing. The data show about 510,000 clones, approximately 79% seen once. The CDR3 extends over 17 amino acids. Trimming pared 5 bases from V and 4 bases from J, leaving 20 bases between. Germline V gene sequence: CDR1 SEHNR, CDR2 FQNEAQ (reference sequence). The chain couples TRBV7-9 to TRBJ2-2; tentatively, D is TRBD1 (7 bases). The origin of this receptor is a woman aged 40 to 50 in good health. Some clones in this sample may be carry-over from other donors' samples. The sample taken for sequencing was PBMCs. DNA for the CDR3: TGTGCCAGCAGCCCCCCCGCCAGGGGGGAGGTCACCGGGGAGCTGTTTTTT. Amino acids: CASSPPARGEVTGELFF.